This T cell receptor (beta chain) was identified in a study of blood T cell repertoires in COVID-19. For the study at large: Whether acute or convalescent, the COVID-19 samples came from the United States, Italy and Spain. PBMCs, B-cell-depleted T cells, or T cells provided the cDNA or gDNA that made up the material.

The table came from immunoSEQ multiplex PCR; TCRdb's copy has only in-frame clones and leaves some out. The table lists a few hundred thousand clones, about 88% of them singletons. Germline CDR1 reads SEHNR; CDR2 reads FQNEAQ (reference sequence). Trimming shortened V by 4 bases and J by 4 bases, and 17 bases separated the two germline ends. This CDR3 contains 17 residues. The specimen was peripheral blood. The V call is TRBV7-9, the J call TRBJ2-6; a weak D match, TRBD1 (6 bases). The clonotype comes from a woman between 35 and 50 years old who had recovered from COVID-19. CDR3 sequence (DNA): TGTGCCAGCAGCTCGGACTTCTGGACAGCCGGGGCCAACGTCCTGACTTTC. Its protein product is CASSSDFWTAGANVLTF. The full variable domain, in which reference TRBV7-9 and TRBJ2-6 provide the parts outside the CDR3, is DTGVSQNPRHKITKRGQNVTFRCDPISEHNRLYWYRQTLGQGPEFLTYFQNEAQLEKSRLLSDRFSAERPKGSFSTLEIQRTEQGDSAMYLCASSSDFWTAGANVLTFGAGSRLTVL.